This T cell receptor beta chain was recorded in a study of T cells after posttransplantation cyclophosphamide. Overall study results and limits: Skin or GI-infiltrating T cells shared few TRB sequences with blood. Recipient CMV seropositivity and CMV reactivation strongly tracked TRB clonality. Later post-transplant blood repertoires were often dominated by donor CD8+ memory clones.

Germline CDR1 is SGHRS and CDR2 is YFSETQ. J lost 0 bases, V lost 0 bases, and 9 bases had no gene match. This CDR3 contains 18 residues. This related bone marrow graft donor gave peripheral blood on the day of marrow donation. Assay: immunoSEQ multiplex PCR; the TCRdb copy retains only in-frame clones and omits some. The repertoire holds 45,000 to 60,000 clones, 85% to 95% seen once, with less than 3.5% in the top ten. Concerning this clone itself: Its antigen remains unknown.

The V call is TRBV5-1, the J call TRBJ2-3; 8 bases agree with TRBD2. The clonotype originates from a woman in her forties or fifties in good health and a related stem cell transplant donor. Source material: PBMCs. The DNA for the CDR3 is TGCGCCAGCAGCTTGGAACCGGGACTAGACCCTAGCACAGATACGCAGTATTTT. Its translation: CASSLEPGLDPSTDTQYF. The variable domain in full, with the rest retrieved from reference TRBV5-1 and TRBJ2-3, is KAGVTQTPRYLIKTRGQQVTLSCSPISGHRSVSWYQQTPGQGLQFLFEYFSETQRNKGNFPGRFSGRQFSNSRSEMNVSTLELGDSALYLCASSLEPGLDPSTDTQYFGPGTRLTVL.